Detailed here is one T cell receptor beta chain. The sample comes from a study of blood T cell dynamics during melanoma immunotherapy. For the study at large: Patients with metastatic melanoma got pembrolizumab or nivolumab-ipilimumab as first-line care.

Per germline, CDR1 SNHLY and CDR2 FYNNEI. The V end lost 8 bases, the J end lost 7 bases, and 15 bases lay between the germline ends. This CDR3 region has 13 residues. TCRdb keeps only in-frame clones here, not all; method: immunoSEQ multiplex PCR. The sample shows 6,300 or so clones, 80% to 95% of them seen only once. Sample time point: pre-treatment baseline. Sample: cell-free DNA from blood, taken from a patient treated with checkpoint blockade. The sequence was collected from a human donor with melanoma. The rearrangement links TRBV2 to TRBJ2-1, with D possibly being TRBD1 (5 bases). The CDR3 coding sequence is TGTGCCAGCCGCAGGGTAAGGATAAATGAGCAGTTCTTC. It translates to CASRRVRINEQFF.